This entry lists 3 T cell receptor beta chains sequenced from one sample in a study of vaccination effects on CD4 cells after COVID-19. Data came from immunoSEQ multiplex PCR; TCRdb stores just in-frame clones and leaves some out. The table has some 34,000 clones, roughly four fifths seen once; the top ten hold approximately 1.5%. Their antigen targets remain unknown. Peptide-pool stimulation followed by sequencing identified expanded antigen-specific CD4+ clonotypes in the ViraFEST assay. Having been cultured for around ten days, the cells underwent CD4+ T cell isolation. Participants received two doses of either the BNT162b2 or mRNA-1273 vaccine. The source was CD4+ T cells from PBMCs cultured with HCoV-NL63 spike peptides, collected after COVID-19 vaccination. The receptor source for this set is a human donor who received a COVID-19 vaccine. Some clones in this sample may be carry-over from other donors' samples.

The chain has TRBV20-1 and TRBJ2-1; D tentatively reads TRBD1 or TRBD2 (5 bases each). Trimming left V 3 bases short and J 9 bases short, with 21 bases between. The CDR3 is 15 amino acids. Germline CDR1 is DFQATT and CDR2 is SNEGSKA (reference sequence). The DNA for the CDR3 is TGCAGTGCTAGTGATCCCGCCCGAGGGGTTGGTGAGCAGTTCTTC. It encodes CSASDPARGVGEQFF.

The CDR3 sequence: CASSEAGNRRDSNQPQHF. The DNA for the CDR3 is TGTGCCAGCAGTGAAGCGGGGAACCGCAGGGATTCAAATCAGCCCCAGCATTTT. This chain connects TRBV2 to TRBJ1-5, with D possibly matching TRBD1 (5 bases). V lost 0 bases and J 4 bases, leaving 19 bases between the germline ends. CDR1 is SNHLY, CDR2 FYNNEI, per germline. This CDR3 has 18 residues.

The V and J genes are TRBV28 and TRBJ1-1, with TRBD1 as a possible D gene (5 bases). The CDR3 loop spans 15 amino acids. Trimming removed 2 bases from V and 5 bases from J, with 15 bases in between. Germline V gene lookup returns CDR1 MDHEN and CDR2 SYDVKM. The DNA of the CDR3 is TGTGCCAGCAGTTTAAGAGGAGGGGCTAGGACTGAAGCTTTCTTT. Protein product: CASSLRGGARTEAFF.